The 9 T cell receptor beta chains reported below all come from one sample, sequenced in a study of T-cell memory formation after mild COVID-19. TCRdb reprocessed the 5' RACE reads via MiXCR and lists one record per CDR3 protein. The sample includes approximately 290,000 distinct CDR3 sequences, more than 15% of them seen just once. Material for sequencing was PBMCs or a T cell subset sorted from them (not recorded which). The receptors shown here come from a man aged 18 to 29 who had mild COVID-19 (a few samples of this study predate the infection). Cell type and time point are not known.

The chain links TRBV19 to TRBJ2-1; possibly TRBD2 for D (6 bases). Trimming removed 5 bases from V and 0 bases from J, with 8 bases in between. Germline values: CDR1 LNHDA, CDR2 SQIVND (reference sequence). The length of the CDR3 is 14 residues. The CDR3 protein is CASSGGTSYNEQFF. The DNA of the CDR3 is TGTGCCAGTAGTGGGGGGACCTCCTACAATGAGCAGTTCTTC.

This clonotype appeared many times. The DNA for the CDR3 is TGTGCCAGCAGTTCAAGGACAGGGAGTTATAGCAATCAGCCCCAGCATTTT. This translates into CASSSRTGSYSNQPQHF. This chain uses TRBV6-5 with TRBJ1-5; the match to TRBD1 covers 8 bases. In germline, CDR1 is MNHEY, CDR2 SVGAGI. V gave up 4 bases and J gave up 0 bases; unmatched junction bases: 8. The CDR3 length is 17 residues.

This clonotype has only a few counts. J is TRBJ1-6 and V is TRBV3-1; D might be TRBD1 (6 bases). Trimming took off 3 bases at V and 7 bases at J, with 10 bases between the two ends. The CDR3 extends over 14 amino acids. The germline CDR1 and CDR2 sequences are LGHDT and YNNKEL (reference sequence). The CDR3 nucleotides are TGTGCCAGCAGCCAGGGGGCGCGGAATTCACCCCTCCACTTT. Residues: CASSQGARNSPLHF.

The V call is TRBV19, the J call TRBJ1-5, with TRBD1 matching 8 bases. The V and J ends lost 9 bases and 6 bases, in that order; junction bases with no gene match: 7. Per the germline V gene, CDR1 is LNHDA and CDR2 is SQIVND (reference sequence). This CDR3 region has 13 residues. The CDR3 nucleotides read TGTGCCAGCCATACAGGGGGGATTCAGCCCCAGCATTTT. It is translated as CASHTGGIQPQHF.

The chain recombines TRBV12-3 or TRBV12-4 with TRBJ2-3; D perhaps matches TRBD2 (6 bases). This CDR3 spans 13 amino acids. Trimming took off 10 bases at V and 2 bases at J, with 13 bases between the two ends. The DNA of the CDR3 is TGTGCCATCGCGGGACCGATCACAGATACGCAGTATTTT. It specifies CAIAGPITDTQYF.

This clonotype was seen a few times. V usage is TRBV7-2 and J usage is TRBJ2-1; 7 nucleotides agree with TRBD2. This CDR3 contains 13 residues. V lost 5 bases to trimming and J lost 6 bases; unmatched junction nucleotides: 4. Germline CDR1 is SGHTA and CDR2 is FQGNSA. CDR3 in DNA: TGTGCCAGCAGCCCCCGGGGGGTCAATGAGCAGTTCTTC. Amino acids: CASSPRGVNEQFF.

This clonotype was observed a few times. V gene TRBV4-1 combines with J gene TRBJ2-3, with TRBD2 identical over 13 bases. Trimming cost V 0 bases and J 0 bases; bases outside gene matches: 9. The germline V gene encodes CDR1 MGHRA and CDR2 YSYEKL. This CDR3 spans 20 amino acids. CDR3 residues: CASSQEIGLAGDSSTDTQYF. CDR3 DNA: TGCGCCAGCAGCCAAGAGATCGGACTAGCGGGGGATTCTAGCACAGATACGCAGTATTTT.

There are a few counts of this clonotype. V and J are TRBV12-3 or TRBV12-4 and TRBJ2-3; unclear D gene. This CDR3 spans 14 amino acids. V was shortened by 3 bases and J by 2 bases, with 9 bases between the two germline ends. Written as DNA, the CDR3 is TGTGCCAGCAGTTTCTCCGGGCCCACAGATACGCAGTATTTT. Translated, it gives CASSFSGPTDTQYF.

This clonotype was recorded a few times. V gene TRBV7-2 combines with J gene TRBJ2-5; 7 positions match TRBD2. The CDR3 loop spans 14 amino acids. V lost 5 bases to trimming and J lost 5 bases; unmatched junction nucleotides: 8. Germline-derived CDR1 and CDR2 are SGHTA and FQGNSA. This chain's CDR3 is CASSPSGAGETQYF. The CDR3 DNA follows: TGTGCCAGCAGCCCGAGCGGGGCGGGCGAGACCCAGTACTTC.